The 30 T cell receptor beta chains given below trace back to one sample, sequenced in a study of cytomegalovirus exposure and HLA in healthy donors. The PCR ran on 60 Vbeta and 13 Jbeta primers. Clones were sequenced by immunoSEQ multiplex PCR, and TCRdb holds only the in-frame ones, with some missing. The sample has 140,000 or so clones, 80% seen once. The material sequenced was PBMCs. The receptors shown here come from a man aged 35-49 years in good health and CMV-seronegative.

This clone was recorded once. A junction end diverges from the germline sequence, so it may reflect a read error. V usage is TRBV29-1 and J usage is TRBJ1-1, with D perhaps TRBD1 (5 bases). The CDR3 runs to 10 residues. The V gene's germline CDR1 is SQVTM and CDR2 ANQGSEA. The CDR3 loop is CSGGHSDAFF. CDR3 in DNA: TGCAGCGGGGGCCATTCTGACGCTTTCTTT.

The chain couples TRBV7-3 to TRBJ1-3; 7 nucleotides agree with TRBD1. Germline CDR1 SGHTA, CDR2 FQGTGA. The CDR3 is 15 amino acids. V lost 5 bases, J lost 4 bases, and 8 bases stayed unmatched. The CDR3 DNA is TGTGCCAGCAGCGCCTTGACAGGGTTCGGAAACACCATATATTTT. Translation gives CASSALTGFGNTIYF.

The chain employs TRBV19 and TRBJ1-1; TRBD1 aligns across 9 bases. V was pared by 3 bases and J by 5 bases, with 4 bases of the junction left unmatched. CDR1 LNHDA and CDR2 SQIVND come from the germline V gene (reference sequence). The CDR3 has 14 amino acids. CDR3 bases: TGTGCCAGTAGTATCGGGACAGGGTTTACTGAAGCTTTCTTT. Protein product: CASSIGTGFTEAFF.

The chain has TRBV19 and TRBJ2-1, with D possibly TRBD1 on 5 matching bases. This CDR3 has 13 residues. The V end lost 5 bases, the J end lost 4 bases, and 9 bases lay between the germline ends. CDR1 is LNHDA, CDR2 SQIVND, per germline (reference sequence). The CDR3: CASSAQGYNEQFF. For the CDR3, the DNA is TGTGCCAGTAGTGCTCAGGGATACAATGAGCAGTTCTTC.

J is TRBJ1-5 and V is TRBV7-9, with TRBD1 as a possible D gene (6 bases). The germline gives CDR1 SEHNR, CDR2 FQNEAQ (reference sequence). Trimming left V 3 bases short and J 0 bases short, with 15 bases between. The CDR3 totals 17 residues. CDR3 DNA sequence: TGTGCCAGCAGCTTTACAGGGTTGATGGATAGCAATCAGCCCCAGCATTTT. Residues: CASSFTGLMDSNQPQHF.

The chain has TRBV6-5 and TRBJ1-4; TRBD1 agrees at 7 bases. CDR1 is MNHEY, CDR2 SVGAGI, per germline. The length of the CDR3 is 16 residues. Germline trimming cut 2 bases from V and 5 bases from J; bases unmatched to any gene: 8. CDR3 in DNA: TGTGCCAGCAGTTACGCCCCCGGGACAGAAAATGAAAAACTGTTTTTT. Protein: CASSYAPGTENEKLFF.

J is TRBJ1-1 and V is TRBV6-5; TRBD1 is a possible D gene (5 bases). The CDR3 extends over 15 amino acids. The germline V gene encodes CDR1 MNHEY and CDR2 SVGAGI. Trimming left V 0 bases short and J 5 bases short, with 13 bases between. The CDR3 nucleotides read TGTGCCAGCAGTTACTCGACAGTTGGGGGGACTGAAGCTTTCTTT. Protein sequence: CASSYSTVGGTEAFF.

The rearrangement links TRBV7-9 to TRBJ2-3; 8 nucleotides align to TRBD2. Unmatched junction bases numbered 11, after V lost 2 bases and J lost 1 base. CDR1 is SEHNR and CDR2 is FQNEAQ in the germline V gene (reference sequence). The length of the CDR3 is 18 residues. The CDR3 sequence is CASSLLTGTSDRTDTQYF. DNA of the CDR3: TGTGCCAGCAGCTTACTAACCGGGACTAGTGATCGCACAGATACGCAGTATTTT.

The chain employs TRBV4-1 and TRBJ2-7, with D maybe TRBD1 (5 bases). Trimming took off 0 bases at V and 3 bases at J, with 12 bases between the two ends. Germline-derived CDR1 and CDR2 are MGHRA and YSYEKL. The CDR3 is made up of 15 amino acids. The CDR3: CASSQELGVSYEQYF. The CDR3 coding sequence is TGCGCCAGCAGCCAAGAGTTAGGGGTTAGCTACGAGCAGTACTTC.

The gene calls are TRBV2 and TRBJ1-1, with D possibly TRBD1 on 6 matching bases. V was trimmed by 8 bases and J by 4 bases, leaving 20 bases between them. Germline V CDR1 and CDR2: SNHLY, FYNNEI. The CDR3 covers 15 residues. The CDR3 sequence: CASLLDTLQGTEAFF. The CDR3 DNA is TGTGCCAGCCTCCTGGACACCCTACAGGGCACTGAAGCTTTCTTT.

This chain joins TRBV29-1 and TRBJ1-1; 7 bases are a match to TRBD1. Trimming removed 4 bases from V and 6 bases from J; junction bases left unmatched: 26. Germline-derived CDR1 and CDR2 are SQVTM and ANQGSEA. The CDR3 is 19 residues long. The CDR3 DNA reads TGCAGCGTTGTGGGAGGCCGTCCGGGACAGTTTTCTTGGGGGCCTGAAGCTTTCTTT. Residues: CSVVGGRPGQFSWGPEAFF. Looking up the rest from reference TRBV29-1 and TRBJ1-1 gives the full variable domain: SAVISQKPSRDICQRGTSLTIQCQVDSQVTMMFWYRQQPGQSLTLIATANQGSEATYESGFVIDKFPISRPNLTFSTLTVSNMSPEDSSIYLCSVVGGRPGQFSWGPEAFFGQGTRLTVV.

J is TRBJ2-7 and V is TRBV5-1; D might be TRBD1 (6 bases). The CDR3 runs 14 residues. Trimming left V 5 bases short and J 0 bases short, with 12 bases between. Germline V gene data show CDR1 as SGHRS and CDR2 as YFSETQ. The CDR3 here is CASRRDTSSYEQYF. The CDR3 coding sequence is TGCGCCAGCAGGAGGGACACGAGCTCCTACGAGCAGTACTTC. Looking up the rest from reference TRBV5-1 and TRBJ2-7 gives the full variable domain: KAGVTQTPRYLIKTRGQQVTLSCSPISGHRSVSWYQQTPGQGLQFLFEYFSETQRNKGNFPGRFSGRQFSNSRSEMNVSTLELGDSALYLCASRRDTSSYEQYFGPGTRLTVT.

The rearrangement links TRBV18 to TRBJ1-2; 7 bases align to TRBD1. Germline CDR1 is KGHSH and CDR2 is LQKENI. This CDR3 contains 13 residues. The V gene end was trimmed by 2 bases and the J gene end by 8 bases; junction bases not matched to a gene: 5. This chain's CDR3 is CASSPSQGDGYTF. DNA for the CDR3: TGTGCCAGCTCACCATCCCAGGGGGACGGCTACACCTTC.

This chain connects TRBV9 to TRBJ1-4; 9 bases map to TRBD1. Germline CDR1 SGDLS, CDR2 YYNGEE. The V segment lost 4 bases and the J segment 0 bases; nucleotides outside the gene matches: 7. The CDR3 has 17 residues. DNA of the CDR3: TGTGCCAGCAGCCCCCGACAGGGGGTTGCAACTAATGAAAAACTGTTTTTT. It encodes CASSPRQGVATNEKLFF.

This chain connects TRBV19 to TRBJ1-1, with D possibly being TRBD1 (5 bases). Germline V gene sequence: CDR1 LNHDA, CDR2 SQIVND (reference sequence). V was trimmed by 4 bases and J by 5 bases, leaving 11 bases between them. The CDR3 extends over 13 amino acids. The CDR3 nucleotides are TGTGCCAGTAGTACCAGGGAGGTTACTGAAGCTTTCTTT. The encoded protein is CASSTREVTEAFF.

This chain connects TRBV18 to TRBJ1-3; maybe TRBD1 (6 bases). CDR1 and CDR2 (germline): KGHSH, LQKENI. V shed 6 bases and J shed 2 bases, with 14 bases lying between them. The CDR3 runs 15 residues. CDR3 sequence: CASSPQGIAGNTIYF. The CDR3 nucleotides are TGTGCCAGCTCGCCTCAGGGGATCGCTGGAAACACCATATATTTT.

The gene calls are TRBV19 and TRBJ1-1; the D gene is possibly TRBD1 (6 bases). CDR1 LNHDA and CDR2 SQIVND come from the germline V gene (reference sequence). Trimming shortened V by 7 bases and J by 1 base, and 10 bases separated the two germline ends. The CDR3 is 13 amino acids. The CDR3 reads CASTAQGNTEAFF. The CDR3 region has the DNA TGTGCCAGTACCGCACAGGGGAACACTGAAGCTTTCTTT.

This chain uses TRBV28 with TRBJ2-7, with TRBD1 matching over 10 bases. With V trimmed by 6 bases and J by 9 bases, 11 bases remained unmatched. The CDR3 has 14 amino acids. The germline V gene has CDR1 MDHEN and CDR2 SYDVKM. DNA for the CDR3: TGTGCCAGCAGCACGGACAGGGGGTTAGTCGGGCAGTACTTC. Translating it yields CASSTDRGLVGQYF.

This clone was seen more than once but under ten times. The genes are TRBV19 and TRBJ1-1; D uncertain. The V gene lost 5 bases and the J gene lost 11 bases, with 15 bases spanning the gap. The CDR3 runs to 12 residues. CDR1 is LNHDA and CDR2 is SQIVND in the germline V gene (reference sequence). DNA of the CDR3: TGTGCCAGTAGTTTCCCCCAAACGAGCGCTTTCTTT. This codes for CASSFPQTSAFF.

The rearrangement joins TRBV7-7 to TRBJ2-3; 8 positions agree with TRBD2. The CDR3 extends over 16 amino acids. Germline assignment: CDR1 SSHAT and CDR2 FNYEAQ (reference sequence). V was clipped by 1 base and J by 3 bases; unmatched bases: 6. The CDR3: CASSLEAGAATDTQYF. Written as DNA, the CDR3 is TGTGCCAGCAGCTTAGAAGCGGGGGCCGCAACAGATACGCAGTATTTT. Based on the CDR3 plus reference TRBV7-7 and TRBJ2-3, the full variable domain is GAGVSQSPRYKVTKRGQDVTLRCDPISSHATLYWYQQALGQGPEFLTYFNYEAQPDKSGLPSDRFSAERPEGSISTLTIQRTEQRDSAMYRCASSLEAGAATDTQYFGPGTRLTVL.

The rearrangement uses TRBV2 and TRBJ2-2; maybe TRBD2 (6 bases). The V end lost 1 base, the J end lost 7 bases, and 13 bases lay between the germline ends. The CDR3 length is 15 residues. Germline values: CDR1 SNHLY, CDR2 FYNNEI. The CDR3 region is CASSEGTGGFGELFF. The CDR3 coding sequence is TGTGCCAGCAGTGAAGGGACTGGGGGGTTCGGGGAGCTGTTTTTT.

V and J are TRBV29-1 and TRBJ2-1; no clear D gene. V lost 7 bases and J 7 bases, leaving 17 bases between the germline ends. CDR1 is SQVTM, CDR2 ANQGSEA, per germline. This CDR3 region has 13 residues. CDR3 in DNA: TGCAGCGCTGTGGCCCACAACGGGAATGAGCAGTTCTTC. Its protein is CSAVAHNGNEQFF.

CDR3 in DNA: TGTGCCAGCAGCTCCTTGGACAGGGACACTGAAGCTTTCTTT. The encoded protein is CASSSLDRDTEAFF. The chain recombines TRBV7-6 with TRBJ1-1; the match to TRBD1 covers 8 bases. Germline V gene data show CDR1 as SGHVS and CDR2 as FNYEAQ. This CDR3 contains 14 residues. The trim removed 4 bases at V and 3 bases at J, leaving 4 bases unmatched.

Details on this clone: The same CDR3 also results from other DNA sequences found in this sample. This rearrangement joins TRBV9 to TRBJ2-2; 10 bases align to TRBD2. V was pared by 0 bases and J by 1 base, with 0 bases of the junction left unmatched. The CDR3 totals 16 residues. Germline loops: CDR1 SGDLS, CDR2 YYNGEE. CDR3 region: CASSVGTSGNTGELFF. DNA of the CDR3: TGTGCCAGCAGCGTAGGGACTAGCGGGAACACCGGGGAGCTGTTTTTT.

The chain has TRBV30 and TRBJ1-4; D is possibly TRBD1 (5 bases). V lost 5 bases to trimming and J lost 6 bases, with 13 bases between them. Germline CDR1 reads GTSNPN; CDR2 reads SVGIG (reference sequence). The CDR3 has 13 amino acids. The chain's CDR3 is CAWGKGLDEKLFF. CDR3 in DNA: TGTGCCTGGGGGAAGGGACTTGATGAAAAACTGTTTTTT.

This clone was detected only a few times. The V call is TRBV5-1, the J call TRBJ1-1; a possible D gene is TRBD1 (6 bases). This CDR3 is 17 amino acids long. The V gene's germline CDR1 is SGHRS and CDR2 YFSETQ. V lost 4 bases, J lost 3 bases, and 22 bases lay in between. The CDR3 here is CASSRRGAGGLDTEAFF. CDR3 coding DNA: TGCGCCAGCAGCCGCAGGGGCGCGGGAGGCCTGGACACTGAAGCTTTCTTT.

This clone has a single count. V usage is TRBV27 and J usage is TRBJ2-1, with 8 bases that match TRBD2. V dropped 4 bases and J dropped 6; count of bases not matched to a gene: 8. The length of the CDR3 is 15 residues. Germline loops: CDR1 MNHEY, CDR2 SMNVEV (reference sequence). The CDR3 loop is CASSSGAGAINEQFF. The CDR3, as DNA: TGTGCCAGCAGTTCCGGAGCGGGAGCAATCAATGAGCAGTTCTTC.

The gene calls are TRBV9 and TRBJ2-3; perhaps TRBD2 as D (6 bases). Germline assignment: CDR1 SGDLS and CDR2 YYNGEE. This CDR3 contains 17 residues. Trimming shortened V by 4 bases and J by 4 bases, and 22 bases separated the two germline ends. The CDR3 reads CASSPQGSETRADTQYF. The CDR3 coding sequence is TGTGCCAGCAGCCCGCAAGGGAGCGAGACTAGGGCAGATACGCAGTATTTT.

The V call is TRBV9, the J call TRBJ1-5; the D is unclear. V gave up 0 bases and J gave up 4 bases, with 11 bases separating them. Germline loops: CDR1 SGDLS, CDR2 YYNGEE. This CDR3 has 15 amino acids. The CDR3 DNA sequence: TGTGCCAGCAGCGTAGCCGGGGATGCGAATCAGCCCCAGCATTTT. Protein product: CASSVAGDANQPQHF.

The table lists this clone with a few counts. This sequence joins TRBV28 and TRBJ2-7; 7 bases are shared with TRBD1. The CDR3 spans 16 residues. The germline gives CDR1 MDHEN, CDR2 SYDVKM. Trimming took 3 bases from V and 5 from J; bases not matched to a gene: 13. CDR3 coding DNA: TGTGCCAGCAGTTTTTTCGGGGTGACAGGGCCCCACGAGCAGTACTTC. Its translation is CASSFFGVTGPHEQYF.